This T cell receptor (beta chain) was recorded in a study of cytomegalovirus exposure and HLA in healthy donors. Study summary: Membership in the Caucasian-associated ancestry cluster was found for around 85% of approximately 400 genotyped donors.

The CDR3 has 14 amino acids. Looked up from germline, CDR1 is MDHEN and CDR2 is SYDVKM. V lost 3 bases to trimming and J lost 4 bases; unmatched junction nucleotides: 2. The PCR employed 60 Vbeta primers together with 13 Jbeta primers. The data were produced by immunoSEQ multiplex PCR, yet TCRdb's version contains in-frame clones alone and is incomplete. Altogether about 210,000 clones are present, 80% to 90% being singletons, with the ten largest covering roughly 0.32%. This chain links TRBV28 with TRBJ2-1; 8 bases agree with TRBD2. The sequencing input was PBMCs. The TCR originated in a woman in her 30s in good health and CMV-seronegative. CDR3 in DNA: TGTGCCAGCAGTTTGGTAGCGGGATACAATGAGCAGTTCTTC. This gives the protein CASSLVAGYNEQFF. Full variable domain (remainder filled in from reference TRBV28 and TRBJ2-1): DVKVTQSSRYLVKRTGEKVFLECVQDMDHENMFWYRQDPGLGLRLIYFSYDVKMKEKGDIPEGYSVSREKKERFSLILESASTNQTSMYLCASSLVAGYNEQFFGPGTRLTVL.